This T cell receptor (beta chain) was sequenced for a study of PD-1 blockade in classical Hodgkin lymphoma. Study observations and caveats: The drivers behind the repertoire differences, possibly disease activity or prior therapy, remain undefined.

A remark on this clone: Its antigen is not identified.

The time point here: newly diagnosed, previously untreated cHL patient sample. Purification of CD4+ T cells from thawed PBMCs was achieved by magnetic negative selection. J was trimmed by 3 bases and V by 0 bases; bases with no gene match: 1. Germline V gives CDR1 SGHRS, CDR2 YFSETQ. The CDR3 is made up of 14 amino acids. The table came from immunoSEQ multiplex PCR; TCRdb's copy has only in-frame clones and leaves some out. The sample has 30,000 to 40,000 clones, about 89% seen once; the top ten hold approximately 0.22%. The clonotype was recovered from a human donor with classical Hodgkin lymphoma. This sequence joins TRBV5-1 and TRBJ2-3, with TRBD1 matching 7 bases. Specimen: CD4+ T cells from blood. This chain's CDR3 is CASSLGGQTDTQYF. The CDR3 coding sequence is TGCGCCAGCAGCTTGGGGGGACAGACAGATACGCAGTATTTT.